Sequencing of this T cell receptor beta chain was carried out in a study of T cell repertoires in cytomegalovirus infection. Study context: Both a matching HLA type and CMV infection were indicated by public TCR beta signatures. Study results and limitations: Cumulative public TCR beta family frequency identified CMV carriers with the relevant HLA. The response measured ex vivo was dominated by TCR beta clonotypes (HLA-C-restricted and CMV-specific).

From germline, CDR1 is MGHDK and CDR2 SYGVNS. The V and J ends lost 6 bases and 1 base respectively, with 22 bases between them. The CDR3 has 17 residues. Details on this clonotype: What it binds is not known.

TCRdb analysed the reads with MiXCR anew, one entry per CDR3 protein. The table lists roughly 990,000 distinct CDR3 sequences, 31% of them singletons. The rearrangement joins TRBV25-1 to TRBJ2-7; D possibly corresponds to TRBD1 (5 bases). The origin of this receptor is a human donor in good health (CMV status not recorded). Some clones in this sample may be carry-over from other donors' samples. Sequencing was performed on cultured CD8+ T cells from PBMCs, taken from culture after CMV antigen stimulation. CDR3 nucleotide sequence: TGTGCCAGCAGGAAAGCTTCTCGCCAGGGCGAGTCCTACGAGCAGTACGTC. This sequence encodes CASRKASRQGESYEQYV.